This T cell receptor (beta chain) was retrieved from a study of blood T cell repertoires in COVID-19. Whole-study context: Samples representing acute and convalescent COVID-19 were sourced from the United States, Italy and Spain. In each case, the material was cDNA or gDNA derived from T cells, B-cell-depleted T cells, or PBMCs.

Method: immunoSEQ multiplex PCR; TCRdb's copy keeps in-frame clones and lacks some. The table has some 73,000 clones, roughly 70% seen once; the top ten hold over 20%. Germline V CDR1 and CDR2: LGHNT, FRNRAP. The CDR3 contains 11 residues. The chain has TRBV12-5 and TRBJ2-7; 7 bases are shared with TRBD1. Material: peripheral blood. The TCR was taken from a man aged 60 to 75 with acute or convalescent COVID-19. The CDR3 loop reads CSRQGSYEQYF. CDR3 nucleotide sequence: TGTTCAAGACAGGGCTCCTACGAGCAGTACTTC.